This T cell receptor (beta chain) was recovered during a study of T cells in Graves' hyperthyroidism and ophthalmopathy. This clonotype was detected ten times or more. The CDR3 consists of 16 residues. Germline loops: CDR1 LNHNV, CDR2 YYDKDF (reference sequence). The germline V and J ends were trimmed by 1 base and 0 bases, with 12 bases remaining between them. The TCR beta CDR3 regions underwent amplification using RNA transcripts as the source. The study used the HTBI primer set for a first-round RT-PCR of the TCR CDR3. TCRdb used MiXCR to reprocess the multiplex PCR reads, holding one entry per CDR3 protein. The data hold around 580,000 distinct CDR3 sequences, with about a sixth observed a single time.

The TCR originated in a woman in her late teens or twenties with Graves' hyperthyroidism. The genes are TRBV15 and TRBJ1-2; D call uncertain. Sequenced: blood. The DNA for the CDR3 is TGTGCCACCAGCAGAGTTTCCAAAACAGCTAACTATGGCTACACCTTC. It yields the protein CATSRVSKTANYGYTF. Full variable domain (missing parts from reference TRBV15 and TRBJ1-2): DAMVIQNPRYQVTQFGKPVTLSCSQTLNHNVMYWYQQKSSQAPKLLFHYYDKDFNNEADTPDNFQSRRPNTSFCFLDIRSPGLGDTAMYLCATSRVSKTANYGYTFGSGTRLTVV.